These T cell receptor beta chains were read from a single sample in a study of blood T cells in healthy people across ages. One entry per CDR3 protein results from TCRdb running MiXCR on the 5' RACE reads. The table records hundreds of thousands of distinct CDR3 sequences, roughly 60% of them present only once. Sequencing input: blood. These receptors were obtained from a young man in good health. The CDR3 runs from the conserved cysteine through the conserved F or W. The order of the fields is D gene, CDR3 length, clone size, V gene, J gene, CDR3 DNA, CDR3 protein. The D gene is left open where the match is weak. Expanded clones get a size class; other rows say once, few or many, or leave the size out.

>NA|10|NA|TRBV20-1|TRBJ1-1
TGCAGTGCTAGAACTCCTCAAGCTTTCTTT
CSARTPQAFF
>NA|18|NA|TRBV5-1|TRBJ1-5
TGCGCCAGCAGCGCCAAAGCCCGGGACACTGCTCGCAATCAGCCCCAGCATTTT
CASSAKARDTARNQPQHF
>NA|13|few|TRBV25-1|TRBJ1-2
TGTGCCAGCAGTGACCTATCAGCCTATGGCTACACCTTC
CASSDLSAYGYTF
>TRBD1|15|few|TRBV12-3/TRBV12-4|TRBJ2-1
TGTGCCAGCAGTATGGGGACAGGGATCAGGAATGAGCAGTTCTTC
CASSMGTGIRNEQFF
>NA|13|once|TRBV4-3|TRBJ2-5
TGCGCCAGCAGCCCCCAAACGGGTGAGACCCAGTACTTC
CASSPQTGETQYF
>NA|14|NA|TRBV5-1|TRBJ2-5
TGCGCCAGCAGCTTATTTGGGGGGCAGGAGACCCAGTACTTC
CASSLFGGQETQYF
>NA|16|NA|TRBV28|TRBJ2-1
TGTGCCAGCAGTTTTATCTTCACGGGGCAATACAATGAGCAGTTCTTC
CASSFIFTGQYNEQFF
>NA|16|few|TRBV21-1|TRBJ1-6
TGTGCCAGCAGCGTACACTTGGACAGGGAGGATGCACCCCTCCACTTT
CASSVHLDREDAPLHF
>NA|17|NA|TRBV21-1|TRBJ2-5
TGTGCCAGCAGCAAACAGCAAAAAGACAGGGATAAAGAGACCCAGTACTTC
CASSKQQKDRDKETQYF
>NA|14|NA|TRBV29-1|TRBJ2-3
TGCAGCGTGGTAGGGGGGATGGGAACAGATACGCAGTATTTT
CSVVGGMGTDTQYF
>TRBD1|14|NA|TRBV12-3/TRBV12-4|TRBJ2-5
TGTGCCAGCAGTTTAGTGACAGGGGTAGAGACCCAGTACTTC
CASSLVTGVETQYF
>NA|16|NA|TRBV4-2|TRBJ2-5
TGTGCCAGCAGCCAAGATCGACTAGGTCGCCAAGAGACCCAGTACTTC
CASSQDRLGRQETQYF
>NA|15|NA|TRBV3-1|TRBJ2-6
TGTGCCAGCAGCCAAGCCGGGCTTGGGGCCAACGTCCTGACTTTC
CASSQAGLGANVLTF
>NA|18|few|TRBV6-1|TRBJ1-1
TGTGCCAGCATATTGGGATGGTATGGGGGGGCAAGAAACACTGAAGCTTTCTTT
CASILGWYGGARNTEAFF
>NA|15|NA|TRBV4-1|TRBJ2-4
TGCGCCAGCAGCCAGGGCAGGGCTTTCGAAAACATTCAGTACTTC
CASSQGRAFENIQYF
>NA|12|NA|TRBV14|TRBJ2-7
TGTGCCAGCAGCCCGCCGCGAGAGGAGCAGTACTTC
CASSPPREEQYF
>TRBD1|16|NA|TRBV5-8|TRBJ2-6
TGTGCCAGCAATACAGGGGGGTATAGTGGGGCCAACGTCCTGACTTTC
CASNTGGYSGANVLTF
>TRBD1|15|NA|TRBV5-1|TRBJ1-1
TGCGCCAGCAGCTTCAGCCAGGGGGCTGACACTGAAGCTTTCTTT
CASSFSQGADTEAFF
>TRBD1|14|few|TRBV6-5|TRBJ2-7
TGTGCCAGCAGTTACGGAGACAGGGCCTACGAGCAGTACTTC
CASSYGDRAYEQYF
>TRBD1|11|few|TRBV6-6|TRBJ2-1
TGTGCCAGCAGCTACAGGACAGGGCAGTTCTTC
CASSYRTGQFF
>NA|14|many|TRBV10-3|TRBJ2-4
TGTGCCATCAGTGATGCGGCTGCCCCAAACATTCAGTACTTC
CAISDAAAPNIQYF
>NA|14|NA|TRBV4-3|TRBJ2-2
TGCGCCAGCAGCCAAGTGTGGATCGCCGGGGAGCTGTTTTTT
CASSQVWIAGELFF
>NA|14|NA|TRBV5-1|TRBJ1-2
TGCGCCAGCAGCTTGGGACACAACTCCTATGGCTACACCTTC
CASSLGHNSYGYTF
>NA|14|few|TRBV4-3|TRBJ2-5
TGCGCCAGCAGCCAAGATAGGAGCTGGGAGACCCAGTACTTC
CASSQDRSWETQYF
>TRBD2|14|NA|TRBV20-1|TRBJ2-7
TGCAGTGCTAGGGGGGGGACTAGCGGCTACGAGCAGTACTTC
CSARGGTSGYEQYF
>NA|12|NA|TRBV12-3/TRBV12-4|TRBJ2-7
TGTGCCAGCACCTTGGGACCTTACGAGCAGTACTTC
CASTLGPYEQYF
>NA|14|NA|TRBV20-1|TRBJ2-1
TGCAGTGCTTCGGCTCAACCGGCAACAAATGAGCAGTTCTTC
CSASAQPATNEQFF
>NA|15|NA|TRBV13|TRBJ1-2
TGTGCCAGCAGCTTAGGCCGGACAGACCTCTCTGGCTACACCTTC
CASSLGRTDLSGYTF
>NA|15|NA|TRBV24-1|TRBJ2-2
TGTGCCACCAGTGATCCCGGTTCCCCCACCGGGGAGCTGTTTTTT
CATSDPGSPTGELFF